Given below is one T cell receptor beta chain in context. Its cognate antigen is unknown. Via MiXCR, TCRdb re-called the 5' RACE reads, giving one row per CDR3 protein. The sample holds approximately 490,000 distinct CDR3 sequences, about 22% seen once. After removal of 6 bases from V and 6 bases from J, the junction contained 11 bases not matched to a gene. The CDR3 sequence is 15 residues long. This sample stems from a study of identical twins. Whole-study results and caveats: Cord blood beta clonotypes present at high abundance carried fewer insertions; no such pattern appeared in memory repertoires. In beta out-of-frame sequences, the excess sharing between twins was weaker.

This sample also belongs to another study, concerning yellow fever vaccine responses in identical twins.

The sequence was obtained from a woman between 18 and 29 years old in good health. V is TRBV12-3 or TRBV12-4 and J is TRBJ2-3, with TRBD2 identical over 8 bases. Source material: CD4+ T cells sorted from blood. The CDR3 here is CASRRAGGSADTQYF. For the CDR3, the DNA is TGTGCCAGCAGGAGGGCGGGAGGTTCGGCGGATACGCAGTATTTT.